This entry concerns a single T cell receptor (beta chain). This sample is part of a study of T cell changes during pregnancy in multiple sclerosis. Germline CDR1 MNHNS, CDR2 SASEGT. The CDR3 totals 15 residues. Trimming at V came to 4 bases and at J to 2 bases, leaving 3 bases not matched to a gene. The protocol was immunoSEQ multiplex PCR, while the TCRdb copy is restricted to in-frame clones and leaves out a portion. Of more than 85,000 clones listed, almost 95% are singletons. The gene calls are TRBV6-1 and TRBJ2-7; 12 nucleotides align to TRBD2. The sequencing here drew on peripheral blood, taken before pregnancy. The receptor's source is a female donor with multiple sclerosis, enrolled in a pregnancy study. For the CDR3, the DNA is TGTGCCAGCAGTGCCGGACTAGCGGGAACCTACGAGCAGTACTTC. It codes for CASSAGLAGTYEQYF.